This T cell receptor (beta chain) was sequenced for a study of CD8 T cells in Susac syndrome. The CDR3 has 16 residues. In germline, CDR1 is MNHEY, CDR2 SVGEGT. Trimming removed 4 bases at V and 0 bases at J, with 10 bases between. Reverse transcription of roughly 0.5 to 1 ug RNA was performed with random hexamers. TCRdb processed the immunoSEQ multiplex PCR reads anew with MiXCR; each CDR3 protein has one entry. Of more than 110,000 distinct CDR3 sequences listed, just under 95% are singletons. Patients having Susac syndrome satisfied recently defined diagnostic criteria for definite or probable disease. Negative magnetic isolation gave CD8+ and CD4+ cells; FACS enriched CD8+ TEMRA.

This chain connects TRBV6-2 or TRBV6-3 to TRBJ2-6; D gene uncertain. This sequence originates from a human donor with Susac syndrome. Material for sequencing was CD4+ T cells from PBMCs. The CDR3 region has the DNA TGTGCCAGCAGTTCCCTACGCTACTCTGGGGCCAACGTCCTGACTTTC. Translated: CASSSLRYSGANVLTF.